Shown below are 21 T cell receptor beta chains from a single sample sequenced in a study of T cell repertoires in cytomegalovirus infection. Using its own MiXCR run on the reads, TCRdb lists one record per CDR3 protein. The sample carries about a million distinct CDR3 sequences, approximately 33% recorded once. The antigens of these receptors remain unknown. Here the sequenced sample was cultured CD8+ T cells from PBMCs, taken from culture after CMV antigen stimulation. The receptors were sampled from a human donor in good health (CMV status not recorded). Some clones in this sample may be carry-over from other donors' samples.

This clonotype showed up many times. The V and J genes are TRBV7-8 and TRBJ2-1; TRBD1 aligns across 7 bases. This CDR3 has 16 amino acids. J was trimmed by 0 bases and V by 5 bases; bases with no gene match: 7. From germline, CDR1 is SGHVS and CDR2 FQNEAQ. Here the CDR3 reads CASSPRQGVSYNEQFF. For the CDR3, the DNA is TGTGCCAGCAGCCCCCGACAGGGCGTCTCCTACAATGAGCAGTTCTTC.

This clonotype showed up just a few times. The chain joins TRBV10-3 to TRBJ1-2; TRBD1 matches 11 bases. The germline CDR1 and CDR2 sequences are ENHRY and SYGVKD. Losses at the gene ends were 4 bases for V and 8 bases for J; bases not matched to a gene: 9. CDR3 size: 15 residues. CDR3 region: CAISGPGQGARGYTF. In DNA form, the CDR3 reads TGTGCCATCAGTGGCCCTGGACAGGGGGCGAGAGGCTACACCTTC.

Note on this clonotype: An end of the junction differs from the germline gene, which may be a read error. DNA for the CDR3: TGTGTCAGCAGCCCAGGTGACTCGCTTAACTATGGCTACACCTTC. Translated: CVSSPGDSLNYGYTF. This chain joins TRBV4-2 and TRBJ1-2; D unclear. CDR1 is LGHNA, CDR2 YNFKEQ, per germline. This CDR3 comprises 15 residues.

This clonotype was counted many times. V gene TRBV12-3 or TRBV12-4 combines with J gene TRBJ1-1; 9 positions match TRBD1. With V trimmed by 6 bases and J by 4 bases, 3 bases remained unmatched. The CDR3 spans 13 residues. This chain's CDR3 is CASSWDRVTEAFF. The CDR3 DNA reads as TGTGCCAGCAGCTGGGACAGGGTCACTGAAGCTTTCTTT.

This clonotype has just a few counts. The chain employs TRBV5-6 and TRBJ1-1, with D unclear. V gave up 4 bases and J gave up 8 bases, with 21 bases separating them. The CDR3 length is 15 residues. Germline CDR1 is SGHDT and CDR2 is YYEEEE. The CDR3 DNA sequence: TGTGCCAGCAGCCGAACGCCAACCCGTGGCGCGGAAGCTTTCTTT. It encodes CASSRTPTRGAEAFF.

The chain joins TRBV6-1 to TRBJ1-2; 9 bases map to TRBD1. Trimming cost V 4 bases and J 5 bases; bases outside gene matches: 8. From germline, CDR1 is MNHNS and CDR2 SASEGT. The CDR3 sequence is 15 residues long. The DNA of the CDR3 is TGTGCCAGCAGTGCCGACAGGGGGAAATTATATGGCTACACCTTC. Translating gives CASSADRGKLYGYTF.

This clonotype appeared many times. The V and J genes are TRBV7-2 and TRBJ1-1; D might be TRBD1 (5 bases). CDR3 length equals 15 residues. Germline assignment: CDR1 SGHTA and CDR2 FQGNSA. Trimming stripped 1 base from V and 2 bases from J, with 11 bases between. The CDR3 region has the DNA TGTGCCAGCAGCTTAGAATTACAGGCTAACACTGAAGCTTTCTTT. This sequence encodes CASSLELQANTEAFF.

The chain carries TRBV27 and TRBJ2-5, with 11 bases matching TRBD2. Germline loops: CDR1 MNHEY, CDR2 SMNVEV (reference sequence). The CDR3 is 19 residues long. The trim removed 7 bases at V and 2 bases at J, leaving 18 bases unmatched. CDR3 amino acids: CASTLTSGATQDPQETQYF. CDR3 coding DNA: TGTGCCAGCACCCTGACTAGCGGGGCAACCCAGGACCCACAAGAGACCCAGTACTTC.

This clonotype was counted only a few times. The chain carries TRBV11-2 and TRBJ1-6; 9 bases are a match to TRBD1. After removal of 5 bases from V and 9 bases from J, the junction contained 8 bases not matched to a gene. The CDR3 has 15 residues. From germline, CDR1 is SGHAT and CDR2 FQNNGV. This CDR3 reads CASSPPGQGFSPLHF. DNA for the CDR3: TGTGCCAGCAGCCCCCCGGGACAGGGTTTTTCACCCCTCCACTTT.

The gene calls are TRBV6-5 and TRBJ1-2; a weak D match, TRBD1 (5 bases). The CDR3 is 14 residues long. Germline V lookup: CDR1 MNHEY, CDR2 SVGAGI. Trimming left V 4 bases short and J 7 bases short, with 16 bases between. This CDR3 reads CASSSQGLQGGYTF. CDR3 bases: TGTGCCAGCAGTTCTCAGGGCCTTCAGGGTGGCTACACCTTC.

The chain employs TRBV7-9 and TRBJ2-5; TRBD1 matches at 7 bases. V was clipped by 6 bases and J by 3 bases; unmatched bases: 7. Germline V gene lookup returns CDR1 SEHNR and CDR2 FQNEAQ (reference sequence). The CDR3 spans 14 residues. Here the CDR3 DNA reads TGTGCCAGCAGTCCTCGACAGGGAGAAGAGACCCAGTACTTC. The encoded protein is CASSPRQGEETQYF.

This rearrangement joins TRBV18 to TRBJ1-4; D uncertain. This CDR3 is 15 amino acids long. CDR1 and CDR2 (germline): KGHSH, LQKENI. V was clipped by 3 bases and J by 6 bases, with 14 bases between them. This CDR3 is CASSPYTALHEKLFF. CDR3 bases: TGTGCCAGCTCACCTTACACCGCTCTACATGAAAAACTGTTTTTT.

This clonotype was picked up many times. The rearrangement uses TRBV7-8 and TRBJ1-1; D call uncertain. The length of the CDR3 is 14 residues. V was trimmed by 7 bases and J by 0 bases, leaving 12 bases between them. The germline CDR1 and CDR2 sequences are SGHVS and FQNEAQ. The CDR3 DNA sequence: TGTGCCAGCAACCTAGAGTCCATGAACACTGAAGCTTTCTTT. Translated, it gives CASNLESMNTEAFF.

This clonotype occurred once. CDR3 sequence reads: CSAFRGYEQYF. The CDR3 region has the DNA TGCAGTGCTTTCAGGGGGTACGAGCAGTACTTC. This sequence joins TRBV20-1 and TRBJ2-7; 7 bases agree with TRBD1. The CDR3 contains 11 residues. V shed 5 bases, J shed 4 bases, and the junction held 2 bases outside the gene matches. Germline CDR1 DFQATT, CDR2 SNEGSKA (reference sequence).

This clonotype was seen repeatedly, ten times or more. The V call is TRBV6-2 or TRBV6-3, the J call TRBJ2-1; 8 nucleotides line up with TRBD2. J was trimmed by 15 bases and V by 5 bases; bases with no gene match: 6. Germline loops: CDR1 MNHEY, CDR2 SVGEGT. This CDR3 spans 11 amino acids. Here the CDR3 reads CASSPGLGGFF. The CDR3 DNA reads as TGTGCCAGCAGTCCGGGACTAGGAGGGTTCTTC.

Only a few counts were recorded for this clonotype. The rearrangement links TRBV14 to TRBJ2-6; TRBD1 agrees at 7 bases. The CDR3 runs 18 residues. Trimming cost V 4 bases and J 0 bases; bases outside gene matches: 9. CDR1 is SGHDN and CDR2 is FVKESK in the germline V gene. CDR3 protein: CASSLGTVVNSGANVLTF. In nucleotides, the CDR3 is TGTGCCAGCAGCCTCGGGACAGTAGTAAACTCTGGGGCCAACGTCCTGACTTTC.

On this clonotype itself: This may be a read error: a much more frequent sequence differs by one nucleotide. The chain carries TRBV7-4 and TRBJ1-4; the D gene is possibly TRBD1 (5 bases). CDR1 is SGHVT and CDR2 is SQSDAQ in the germline V gene. The CDR3 consists of 14 residues. CDR3 DNA: TGTGCCAGCAGCTTATTAACAGGAAATGATAAACTGTTTTTT. Translated: CASSLLTGNDKLFF. The variable domain in full, completed from reference TRBV7-4 and TRBJ1-4, reads GAGVSQSPRYKVAKRGRDVALRCDSISGHVTLYWYRQTLGQGSEVLTYSQSDAQRDKSGRPSGRFSAERPERSVSTLKIQRTEQGDSAVYLCASSLLTGNDKLFFGSGTQLSVL.

This clonotype was seen a few times. This rearrangement joins TRBV24-1 to TRBJ2-1, with D perhaps matching TRBD2 (6 bases). The length of the CDR3 is 15 residues. CDR1 is KGHDR, CDR2 SFDVKD, per germline. The V gene lost 4 bases and the J gene lost 3 bases, with 12 bases spanning the gap. The CDR3 here is CATSDWNGGYNEQFF. The CDR3 DNA reads TGTGCCACCAGTGACTGGAACGGGGGCTACAATGAGCAGTTCTTC.

This clonotype came up a few times. The rearrangement links TRBV6-6 to TRBJ1-2, with D possibly TRBD1 on 6 matching bases. The V gene lost 0 bases and the J gene lost 3 bases, with 26 bases spanning the gap. The germline V gene encodes CDR1 MNHNY and CDR2 SVGAGI (reference sequence). The CDR3 is made up of 20 amino acids. CDR3 residues: CASSYSPMGTGKGKYYGYTF. CDR3 coding DNA: TGTGCCAGCAGTTACTCGCCAATGGGAACAGGGAAGGGGAAGTACTATGGCTACACCTTC.

This clonotype was detected a few times. This chain uses TRBV6-5 with TRBJ1-6, with 7 nucleotides matching TRBD1. The junction had 8 bases not matched to a gene; V was cut back by 3 bases and J by 0 bases. The CDR3 contains 18 residues. CDR1 and CDR2 from the germline V gene are MNHEY and SVGAGI. CDR3 amino acids: CASSYGSGDSSYNSPLHF. CDR3 DNA: TGTGCCAGCAGTTATGGTTCCGGGGACAGCTCCTATAATTCACCCCTCCACTTT.

This clonotype was seen a handful of times. This chain connects TRBV7-9 to TRBJ1-2; possibly TRBD1 for D (5 bases). Germline lookup yields CDR1 SEHNR and CDR2 FQNEAQ (reference sequence). This CDR3 has 11 residues. The V gene lost 7 bases and the J gene lost 8 bases, with 11 bases spanning the gap. CDR3 nucleotide sequence: TGTGCCAGCATTAAGGAGGGGGGCTACACCTTC. Its protein is CASIKEGGYTF.